Detailed here is one T cell receptor beta chain. Its recognized antigen is unknown. No base quality values were provided; no much bigger clone lies one nucleotide off. The immunoSEQ Assay was used to sequence TCR beta CDR3 regions from DNA. The paper's data handling went like this. T cell density was computed as TCR beta template counts normalized to usable DNA estimated by amplifying housekeeping genes. Using the preseqR package, richness was estimated by extrapolating to 120,000 templates for tissue samples and 400,000 templates for PBMC samples. Clonality was defined by subtracting Pielou's evenness from one. Tissue-enriched TCRs were identified through differential abundance testing performed on productive amino-acid clonotypes, with a minimum total count of 5 and an alpha of 0.1. The Jaccard Index and the Morisita Overlap Index were used to measure repertoire overlap between compartments. TCR beta CDR3s were clustered by GLIPH together with public tetramer-defined viral CDR3s, and at least three viral sequences plus V-gene enrichment were required for viral motifs. TCRdb provides this immuneACCESS table in a form limited to in-frame rearrangements. Some clones are lacking; in checked studies, under half of them reflect an unresolved V gene, and why the rest are absent is not known. V and J calls and clone size are as listed in that table; D and trimming were resolved from the DNA. This sample has around 26,000 clones in its table, and approximately 90% of those were observed once. The ten largest clones represent around 2.8% of the sample.

The record originates from a study of T cells in localized non-small cell lung cancer (dated by TCRdb to the early 2020s). About the full investigation: The study examined T cell repertoires in roughly 240 patients with early-stage NSCLC and compared tumors with uninvolved tumor-adjacent lungs. The cohort consisted of 236 treatment-naive NSCLC patients whose localized lung tumors had been resected. The mean age of the NSCLC patients was roughly 70 years, with 120 to 150 men and 85 to 110 women.

At diagnosis, peripheral blood, uninvolved tumor-adjacent lung and tumor were collected and were preserved as a mix of fresh-frozen and FFPE material. Blood samples were analyzed as peripheral blood mononuclear cells for TCR repertoire profiling. V sheds 6 bases and J sheds 3 bases, leaving 9 bases between their ends. The CDR3 has 12 amino acids, counting the end cysteine and phenylalanine. Of all the DNA, just the CDR3 is kept, 36 bases in frame from base 1. CDR1 and CDR2 (MNHEY, SVGAGI) derive from the germline V gene. Broad study findings and their caveats: The highest T cell clonality was observed in uninvolved tumor-adjacent lung, where clonality exceeded that of tumor, suggesting that antigenic responses were more focused in uninvolved tumor-adjacent lung. A median of around 57 of the top 100 tumor clones turned up in the paired uninvolved adjacent lung, and fewer than 35 of those clones also ranked among the top 100 of that same adjacent lung. Longer overall survival was associated with higher T cell density in blood, whereas shorter survival was associated with higher clonality in adjacent lung. Because multi-region tumor sequencing was not performed, intratumor heterogeneity could not be ruled out. Because the study design was exploratory, TCR variables were selected using unadjusted p-values without false-discovery rate correction.

The specimen comprised peripheral blood, sampled before any cancer treatment. The receptor was isolated from a woman between 18 and 49 years old with stage I lung adenocarcinoma. The chain uses TRBV6-5 and TRBJ2-7, with no reliable assignment of the D segment. The nucleotides are TGTGCCAGCAGGGCCGCTGGCTACGAGCAGTACTTC. It codes for CASRAAGYEQYF.